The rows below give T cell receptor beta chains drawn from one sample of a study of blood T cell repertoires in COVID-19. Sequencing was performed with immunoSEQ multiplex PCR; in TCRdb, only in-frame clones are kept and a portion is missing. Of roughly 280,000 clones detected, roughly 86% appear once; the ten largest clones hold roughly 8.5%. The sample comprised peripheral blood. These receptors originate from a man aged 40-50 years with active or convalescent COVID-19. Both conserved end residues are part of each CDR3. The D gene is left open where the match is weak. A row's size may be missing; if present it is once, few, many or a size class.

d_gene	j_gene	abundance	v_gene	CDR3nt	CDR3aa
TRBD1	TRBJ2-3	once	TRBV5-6	TGTGCCAGCAGCGAACCGACAGGGACCATCACAGATACGCAGTATTTT	CASSEPTGTITDTQYF
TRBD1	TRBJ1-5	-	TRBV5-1	TGCGCCAGCAGCCTGGACAGGGGAGATCAGCCCCAGCATTTT	CASSLDRGDQPQHF
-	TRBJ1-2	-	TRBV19	TGTGCCAGTAGCTTAACAGGGTTCGATGGCTACACCTTC	CASSLTGFDGYTF
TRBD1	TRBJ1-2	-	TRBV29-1	TGCAGCGTTGAGGCAGGGGGGAACGGCTACACCTTC	CSVEAGGNGYTF
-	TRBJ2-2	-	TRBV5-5	TGTGCCAGCAGCGTTTATGTCAGGGAAGGCACCGGGGAGCTGTTTTTT	CASSVYVREGTGELFF
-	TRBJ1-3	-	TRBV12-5	TGTGCTAGTGGTTCCCCGGGGGGGGCCTTTGGAAACACCATATATTTT	CASGSPGGAFGNTIYF
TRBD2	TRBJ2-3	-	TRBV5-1	TGCGCCAGCAGCCCAAGCGGGATTTGGGCAGATACGCAGTATTTT	CASSPSGIWADTQYF
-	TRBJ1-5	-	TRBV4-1	TGCGCCAGCAGCCAAGATGGGGGGGGTCATCAGCCCCAGCATTTT	CASSQDGGGHQPQHF
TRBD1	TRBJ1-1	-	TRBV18	TGTGCCAGCTCAGGGAAGACAGGGGACGTTGAAGCTTTCTTT	CASSGKTGDVEAFF
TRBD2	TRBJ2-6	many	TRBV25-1	TGTGCCAGCAGTGAATATAGCAGCGGGGTCTCTGGGGCCAACGTCCTGACTTTC	CASSEYSSGVSGANVLTF
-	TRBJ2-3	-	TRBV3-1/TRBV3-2	TGTGCCAGCAGCCCCCGCCGAAGCGGAGCCCGGGGCACAGATACGCAGTATTTT	CASSPRRSGARGTDTQYF
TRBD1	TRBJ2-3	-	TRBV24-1	TGTGCCACCAGAGGGGAGCAGGGGGCCGCAGATACGCAGTATTTT	CATRGEQGAADTQYF
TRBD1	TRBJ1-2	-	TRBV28	TGTGCCAGCAGTTTAACCGGGACAGGCAACTATGGCTACACCTTC	CASSLTGTGNYGYTF
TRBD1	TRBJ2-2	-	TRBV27	TGTGCCAGCAGTCCCCAGGGGGCGAGCACCGGGGAGCTGTTTTTT	CASSPQGASTGELFF
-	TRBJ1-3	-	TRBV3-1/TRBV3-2	TGTGCCAGCCAACCTTTCAGCTCTGGAAACACCATATATTTT	CASQPFSSGNTIYF
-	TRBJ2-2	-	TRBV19	TGTGCCAGTAGTATCGCCCACAGGGACACCGGGGAGCTGTTTTTT	CASSIAHRDTGELFF
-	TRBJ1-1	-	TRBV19	TGTGCCAGTATTGGGGATCCCTTTTGGGGGCCGGGCACTGAAGCTTTCTTT	CASIGDPFWGPGTEAFF
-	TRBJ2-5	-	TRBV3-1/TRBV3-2	TGTGCCAGCAGCCCCCGGAGGGAGACCCAGTACTTC	CASSPRRETQYF
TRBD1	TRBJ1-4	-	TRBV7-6	TGTGCCAGCAGCTTAAGGGCAGGGGGCGAGGAAAAACTGTTTTTT	CASSLRAGGEEKLFF
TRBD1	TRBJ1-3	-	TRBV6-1	TGTGCCAGCAGTGACCCCGGGGGACAGGGGGGAAGATACGCTGGAAACACCATATATTTT	CASSDPGGQGGRYAGNTIYF
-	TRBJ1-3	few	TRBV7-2	TGTGCCAGCAGTCTGCAGGGGAGCTCTGGAAACACCATATATTTT	CASSLQGSSGNTIYF
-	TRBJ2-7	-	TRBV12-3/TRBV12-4	TGTGCCAGCAGTTTTGGCAGGGCCCACGAGCAGTACTTC	CASSFGRAHEQYF
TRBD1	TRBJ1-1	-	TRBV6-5	TGTGCCAGCAGACGCGGACAGGGGGAAGCTTTCTTT	CASRRGQGEAFF
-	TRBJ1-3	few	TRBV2	TGTGCCAGCAGTCCTCGGACATCTGGAAACACCATATATTTT	CASSPRTSGNTIYF
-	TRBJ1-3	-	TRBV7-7	TGTGCTAGCAGCTTAGGAGGGCCTGGAAACACCATATATTTT	CASSLGGPGNTIYF
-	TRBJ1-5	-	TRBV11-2	TGTGCCAGCAGCTTGTCGACTATCGGGCCCCAGCATTTT	CASSLSTIGPQHF
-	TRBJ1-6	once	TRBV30	TGTGCCTGGAGTCCGAGGGGGTTTACACCCCTCCACTTT	CAWSPRGFTPLHF
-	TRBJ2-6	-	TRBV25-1	TGTGCCAGCAGTGAATTTGGGCAGGGAGCCAACGTCCTGACTTTC	CASSEFGQGANVLTF
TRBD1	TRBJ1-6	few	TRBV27	TGTGCCAGCAGGGAAAAGGACAGGGTGAGGTACTCACCCCTCCACTTT	CASREKDRVRYSPLHF
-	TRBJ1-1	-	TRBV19	TGTGCCAGTAGTATACAGGGGATTTGGACTGAAGCTTTCTTT	CASSIQGIWTEAFF
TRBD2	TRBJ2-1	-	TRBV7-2	TGTGCCAGCAGCCCCCAGACTAGCGGGAGGGGGAATGAGCAGTTCTTC	CASSPQTSGRGNEQFF
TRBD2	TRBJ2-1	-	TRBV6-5	TGTGCCAGCACCCCACTAGCGGGGGGTCACAATGAGCAGTTCTTC	CASTPLAGGHNEQFF
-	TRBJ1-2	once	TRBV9	TGTGCCAGCAGCGTAGGAAACCAGGGCTACACCTTC	CASSVGNQGYTF
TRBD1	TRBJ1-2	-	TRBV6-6	TGTGCCAGCAGTGAGACCGGGACAGGCTTCTATGGCTACACCTTC	CASSETGTGFYGYTF
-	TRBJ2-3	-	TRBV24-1	TGTGCCACCAGTGTGGGTAGCGGATTCACAGATACGCAGTATTTT	CATSVGSGFTDTQYF
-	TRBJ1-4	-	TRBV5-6	TGTGCCAGCAGCTTGACAGGGCGCCACTTAAATGAAAAACTGTTTTTT	CASSLTGRHLNEKLFF
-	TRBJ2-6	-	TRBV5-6	TGTGCCAGCAGCCTTCGGGGAGTAGACTCCGGGGCCAACGTCCTGACTTTC	CASSLRGVDSGANVLTF